This TCR beta chain was sequenced in a study of blood T cell repertoires in COVID-19. Across the study: COVID-19 samples collected from the United States, Italy and Spain covered acute and convalescent phases. PBMCs, B-cell-depleted T cells, or T cells were the source of the cDNA or gDNA that made up the material.

Method: immunoSEQ multiplex PCR; TCRdb's copy keeps in-frame clones and lacks some. Among about 58,000 clones listed, about four fifths were seen once. Trimming pared 6 bases from V and 4 bases from J, leaving 13 bases between. The CDR3 totals 13 residues. This receptor was obtained from a human donor in a cohort sampled during active COVID-19. Specimen: peripheral blood. The chain combines TRBV12-3 or TRBV12-4 with TRBJ2-7; a possible D gene is TRBD2 (6 bases). CDR3 protein: CASRVSAGYEQYF. The CDR3 coding sequence is TGTGCCAGCAGGGTCTCGGCGGGGTACGAGCAGTACTTC.